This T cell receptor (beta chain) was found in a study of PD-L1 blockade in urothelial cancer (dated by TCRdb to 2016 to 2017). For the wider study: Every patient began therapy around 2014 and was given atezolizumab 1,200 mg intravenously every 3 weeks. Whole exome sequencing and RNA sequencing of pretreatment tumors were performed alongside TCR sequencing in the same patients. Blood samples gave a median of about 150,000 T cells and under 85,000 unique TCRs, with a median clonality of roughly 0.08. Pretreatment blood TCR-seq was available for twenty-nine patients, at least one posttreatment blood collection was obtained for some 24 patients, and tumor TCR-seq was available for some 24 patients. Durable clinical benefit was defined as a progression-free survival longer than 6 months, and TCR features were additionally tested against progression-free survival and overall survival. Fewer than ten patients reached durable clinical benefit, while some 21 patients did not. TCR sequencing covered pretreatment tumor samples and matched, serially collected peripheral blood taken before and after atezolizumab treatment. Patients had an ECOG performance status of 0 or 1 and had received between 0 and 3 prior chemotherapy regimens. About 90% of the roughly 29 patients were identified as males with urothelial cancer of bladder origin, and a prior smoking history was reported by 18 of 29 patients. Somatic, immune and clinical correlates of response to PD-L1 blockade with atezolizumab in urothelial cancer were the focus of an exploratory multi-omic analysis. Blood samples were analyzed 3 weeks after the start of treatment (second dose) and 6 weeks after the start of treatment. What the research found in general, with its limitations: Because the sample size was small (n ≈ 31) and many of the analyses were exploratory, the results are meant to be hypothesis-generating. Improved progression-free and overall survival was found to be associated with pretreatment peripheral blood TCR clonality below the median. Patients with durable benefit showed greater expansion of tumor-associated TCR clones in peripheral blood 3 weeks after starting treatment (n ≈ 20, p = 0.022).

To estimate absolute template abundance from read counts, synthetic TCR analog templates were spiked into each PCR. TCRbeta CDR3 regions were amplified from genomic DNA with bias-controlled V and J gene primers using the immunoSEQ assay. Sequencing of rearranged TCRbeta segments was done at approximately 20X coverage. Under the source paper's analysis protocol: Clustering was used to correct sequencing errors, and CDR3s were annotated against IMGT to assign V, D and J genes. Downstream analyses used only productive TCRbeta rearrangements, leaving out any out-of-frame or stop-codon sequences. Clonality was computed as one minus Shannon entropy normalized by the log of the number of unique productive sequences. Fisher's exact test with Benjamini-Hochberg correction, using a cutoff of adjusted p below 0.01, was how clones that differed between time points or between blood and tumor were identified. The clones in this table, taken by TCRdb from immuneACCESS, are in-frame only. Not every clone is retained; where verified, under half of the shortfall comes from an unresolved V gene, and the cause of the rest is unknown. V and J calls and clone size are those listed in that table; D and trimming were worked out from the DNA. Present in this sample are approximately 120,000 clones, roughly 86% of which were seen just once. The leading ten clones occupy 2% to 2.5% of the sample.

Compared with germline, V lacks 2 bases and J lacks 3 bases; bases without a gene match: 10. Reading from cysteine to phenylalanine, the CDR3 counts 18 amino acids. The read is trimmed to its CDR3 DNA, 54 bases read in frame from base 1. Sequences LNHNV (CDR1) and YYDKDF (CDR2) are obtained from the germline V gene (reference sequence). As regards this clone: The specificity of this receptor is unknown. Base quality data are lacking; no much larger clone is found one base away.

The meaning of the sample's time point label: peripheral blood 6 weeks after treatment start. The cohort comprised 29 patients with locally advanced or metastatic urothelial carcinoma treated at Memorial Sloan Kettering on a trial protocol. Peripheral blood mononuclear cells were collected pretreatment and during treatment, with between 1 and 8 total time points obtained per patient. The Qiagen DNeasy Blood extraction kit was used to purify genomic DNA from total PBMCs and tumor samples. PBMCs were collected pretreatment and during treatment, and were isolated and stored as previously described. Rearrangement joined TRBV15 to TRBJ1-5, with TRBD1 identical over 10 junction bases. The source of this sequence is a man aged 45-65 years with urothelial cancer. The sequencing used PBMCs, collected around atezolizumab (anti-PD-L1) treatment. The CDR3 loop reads CATSRPPGQGSLNQPQHF. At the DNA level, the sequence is TGTGCCACCAGCAGACCGCCGGGACAGGGGAGTCTCAATCAGCCCCAGCATTTT.